This TCR beta chain was identified in a study of cytomegalovirus exposure and HLA in healthy donors. PCR amplification relied on 60 Vbeta primers (plus 13 Jbeta primers). TCRdb's copy holds only in-frame clones and misses some; the assay was immunoSEQ multiplex PCR. The sample consists of about 84,000 clones, around 68% of them appearing once. CDR3 length: 19 amino acids. CDR1 LGHNA and CDR2 YSLEER come from the germline V gene. The V segment lost 0 bases and the J segment 6 bases; nucleotides outside the gene matches: 13. This receptor was taken from a woman aged 40 to 49 in good health and CMV-seropositive. This chain joins TRBV4-3 and TRBJ2-2, with 10 nucleotides matching TRBD2. The sample taken for sequencing was PBMCs. DNA for the CDR3: TGCGCCAGCAGCCAAGAAGCAGCGATAGCGGGAGGTCAGGCCGGGGAGCTGTTTTTT. As protein: CASSQEAAIAGGQAGELFF.